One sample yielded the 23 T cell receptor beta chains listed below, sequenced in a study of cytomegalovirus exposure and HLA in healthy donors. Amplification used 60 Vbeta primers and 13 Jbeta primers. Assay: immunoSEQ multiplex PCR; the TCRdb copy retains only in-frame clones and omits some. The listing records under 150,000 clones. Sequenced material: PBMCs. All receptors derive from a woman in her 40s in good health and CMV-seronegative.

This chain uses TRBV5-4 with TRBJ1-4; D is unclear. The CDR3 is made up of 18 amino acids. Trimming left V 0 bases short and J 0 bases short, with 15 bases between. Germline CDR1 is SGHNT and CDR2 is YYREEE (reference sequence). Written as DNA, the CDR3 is TGTGCCAGCAGCTTGGCCCCGGGAGGGTTCGCAACTAATGAAAAACTGTTTTTT. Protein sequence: CASSLAPGGFATNEKLFF.

CDR3 sequence: CASSEVAYEQYV. CDR3 DNA sequence: TGTGCCAGCAGTGAAGTAGCCTACGAGCAGTACGTC. The J gene is TRBJ2-7, the V gene TRBV6-1; D is ambiguous. This CDR3 is 12 amino acids long. With 1 base removed from V and 2 bases from J, the gap between germline ends came to 3 bases. Germline CDR1 reads MNHNS; CDR2 reads SASEGT.

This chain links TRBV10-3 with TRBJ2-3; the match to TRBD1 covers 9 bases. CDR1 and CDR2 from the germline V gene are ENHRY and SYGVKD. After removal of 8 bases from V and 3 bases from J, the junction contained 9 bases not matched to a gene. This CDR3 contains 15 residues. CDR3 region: CAISEWGQGTDTQYF. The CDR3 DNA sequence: TGTGCCATCTCTGAATGGGGACAGGGAACAGATACGCAGTATTTT.

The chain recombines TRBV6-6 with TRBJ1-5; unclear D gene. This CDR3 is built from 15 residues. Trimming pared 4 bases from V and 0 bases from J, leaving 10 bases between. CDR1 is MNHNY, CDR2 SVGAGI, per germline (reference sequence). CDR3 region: CASSWEGYSNQPQHF. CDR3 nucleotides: TGTGCCAGCAGTTGGGAGGGTTATAGCAATCAGCCCCAGCATTTT.

CDR3 sequence (DNA): TGCGCCAGCAGCTTGGGACAGGGCTGGGGGGATACGCAGTATTTT. Its translation is CASSLGQGWGDTQYF. This chain joins TRBV5-1 and TRBJ2-3; 7 nucleotides agree with TRBD1. CDR3 length: 15 amino acids. Germline trimming cut 0 bases from V and 6 bases from J; bases unmatched to any gene: 7. The germline CDR1 and CDR2 sequences are SGHRS and YFSETQ.

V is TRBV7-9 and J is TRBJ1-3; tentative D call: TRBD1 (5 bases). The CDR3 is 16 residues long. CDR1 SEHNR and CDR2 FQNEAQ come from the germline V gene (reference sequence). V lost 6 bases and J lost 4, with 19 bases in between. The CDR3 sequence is CASRALTGDRGNTIYF. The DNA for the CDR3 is TGTGCCAGCAGGGCCCTAACGGGGGACCGAGGAAACACCATATATTTT.

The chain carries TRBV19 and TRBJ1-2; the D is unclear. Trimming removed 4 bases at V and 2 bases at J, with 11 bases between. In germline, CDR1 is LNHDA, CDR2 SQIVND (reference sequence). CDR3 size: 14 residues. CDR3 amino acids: CASSKNVVNYGYTF. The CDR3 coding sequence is TGTGCCAGTAGTAAAAATGTTGTAAACTATGGCTACACCTTC.

In nucleotides, the CDR3 is TGTGCCAGCAGTTACTCGGAGGGAGGCACTGAAGCTTTCTTT. This encodes CASSYSEGGTEAFF. V and J are TRBV6-6 and TRBJ1-1; D is ambiguous. The CDR3 spans 14 residues. With 0 bases removed from V and 4 bases from J, the gap between germline ends came to 9 bases. Germline values: CDR1 MNHNY, CDR2 SVGAGI (reference sequence).

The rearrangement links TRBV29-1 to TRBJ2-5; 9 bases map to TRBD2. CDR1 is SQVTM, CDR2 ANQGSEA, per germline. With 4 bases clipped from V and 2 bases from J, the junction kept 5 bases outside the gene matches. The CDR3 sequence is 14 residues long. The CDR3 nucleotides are TGCAGCGTTGGAGAGGCGGGGGGGCAAGAGACCCAGTACTTC. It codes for CSVGEAGGQETQYF.

CDR3 bases: TGTGCCAGCAGTACTAGGGACAGTTGGGATCAGCCCCAGCATTTT. Residues: CASSTRDSWDQPQHF. The chain has TRBV6-5 and TRBJ1-5, with 7 bases identical to TRBD1. CDR1 MNHEY and CDR2 SVGAGI come from the germline V gene. The CDR3 has 15 amino acids. J was trimmed by 5 bases and V by 5 bases; bases with no gene match: 9.

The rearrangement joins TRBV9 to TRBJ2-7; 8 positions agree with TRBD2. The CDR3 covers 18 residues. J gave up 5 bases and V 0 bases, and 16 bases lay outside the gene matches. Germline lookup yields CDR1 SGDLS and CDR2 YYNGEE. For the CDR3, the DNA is TGTGCCAGCAGCGTAGGTTCTGCGGTTTGGAGCGGGGGCCACGAGCAGTACTTC. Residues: CASSVGSAVWSGGHEQYF.

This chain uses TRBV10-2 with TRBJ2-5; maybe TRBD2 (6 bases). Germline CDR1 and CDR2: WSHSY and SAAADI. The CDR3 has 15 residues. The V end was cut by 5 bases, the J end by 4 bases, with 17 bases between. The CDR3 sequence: CASSTQPGLVETQYF. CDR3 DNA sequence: TGCGCCAGCAGTACCCAACCGGGACTGGTAGAGACCCAGTACTTC.

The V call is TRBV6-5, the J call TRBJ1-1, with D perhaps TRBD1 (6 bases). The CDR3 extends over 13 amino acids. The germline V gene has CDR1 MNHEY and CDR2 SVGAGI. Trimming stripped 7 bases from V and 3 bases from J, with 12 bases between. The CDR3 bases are TGTGCCAGCACCCAGGGGATGGACACTGAAGCTTTCTTT. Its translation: CASTQGMDTEAFF.

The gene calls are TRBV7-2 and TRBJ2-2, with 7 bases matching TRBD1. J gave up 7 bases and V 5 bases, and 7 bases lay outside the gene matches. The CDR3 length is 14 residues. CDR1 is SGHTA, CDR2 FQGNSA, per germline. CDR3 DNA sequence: TGTGCCAGCAGCCTACGGACAGGAGGCGGGGAGCTGTTTTTT. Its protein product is CASSLRTGGGELFF.

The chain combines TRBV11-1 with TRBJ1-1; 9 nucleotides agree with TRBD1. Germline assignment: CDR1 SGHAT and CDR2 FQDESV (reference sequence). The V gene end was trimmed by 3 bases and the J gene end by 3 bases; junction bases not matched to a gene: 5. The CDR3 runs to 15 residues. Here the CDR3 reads CASSFPGQGHTEAFF. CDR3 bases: TGTGCCAGCAGCTTCCCCGGACAGGGGCACACTGAAGCTTTCTTT.

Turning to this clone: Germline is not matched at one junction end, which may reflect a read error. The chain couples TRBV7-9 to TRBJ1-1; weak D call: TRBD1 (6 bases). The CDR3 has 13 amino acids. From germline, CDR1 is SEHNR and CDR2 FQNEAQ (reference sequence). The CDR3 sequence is CASSLDRNTEASF. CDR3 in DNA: TGTGCCAGCAGCCTCGACAGGAACACTGAAGCTTCCTTT.

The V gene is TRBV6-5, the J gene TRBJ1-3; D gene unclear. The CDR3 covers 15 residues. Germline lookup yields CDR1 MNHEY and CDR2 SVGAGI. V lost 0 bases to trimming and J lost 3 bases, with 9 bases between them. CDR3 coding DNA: TGTGCCAGCAGTTACTCGATTGACATTGGAAACACCATATATTTT. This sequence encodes CASSYSIDIGNTIYF.

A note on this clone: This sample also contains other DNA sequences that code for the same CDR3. The CDR3 region is CASSIGLAGYANTTDTQYF. CDR3 nucleotides: TGTGCCAGTAGTATAGGACTAGCGGGGTACGCGAACACTACAGATACGCAGTATTTT. The V and J genes are TRBV19 and TRBJ2-3, with 11 nucleotides matching TRBD2. Germline trimming cut 1 base from V and 3 bases from J; bases unmatched to any gene: 12. The CDR3 covers 19 residues. Looked up from germline, CDR1 is LNHDA and CDR2 is SQIVND (reference sequence). Drawing the rest from reference TRBV19 and TRBJ2-3, the complete variable domain is DGGITQSPKYLFRKEGQNVTLSCEQNLNHDAMYWYRQDPGQGLRLIYYSQIVNDFQKGDIAEGYSVSREKKESFPLTVTSAQKNPTAFYLCASSIGLAGYANTTDTQYFGPGTRLTVL.

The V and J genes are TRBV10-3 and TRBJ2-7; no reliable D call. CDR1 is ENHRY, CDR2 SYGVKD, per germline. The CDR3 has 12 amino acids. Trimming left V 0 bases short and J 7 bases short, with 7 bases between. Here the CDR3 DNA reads TGTGCCATCAGTGAGTCGTGGGGAGAGCAGTACGTC. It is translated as CAISESWGEQYV.

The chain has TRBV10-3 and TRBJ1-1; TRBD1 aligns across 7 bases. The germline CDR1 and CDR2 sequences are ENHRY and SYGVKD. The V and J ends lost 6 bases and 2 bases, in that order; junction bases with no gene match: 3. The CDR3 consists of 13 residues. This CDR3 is CAIRGTVNTEAFF. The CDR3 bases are TGTGCCATCAGAGGGACAGTAAACACTGAAGCTTTCTTT.

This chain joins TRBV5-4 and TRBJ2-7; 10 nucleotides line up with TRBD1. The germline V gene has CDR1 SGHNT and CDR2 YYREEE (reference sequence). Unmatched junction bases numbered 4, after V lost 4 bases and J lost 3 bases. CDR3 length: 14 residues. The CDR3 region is CASSPGQGDYEQYF. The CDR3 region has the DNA TGTGCCAGCAGCCCTGGACAGGGGGACTACGAGCAGTACTTC.

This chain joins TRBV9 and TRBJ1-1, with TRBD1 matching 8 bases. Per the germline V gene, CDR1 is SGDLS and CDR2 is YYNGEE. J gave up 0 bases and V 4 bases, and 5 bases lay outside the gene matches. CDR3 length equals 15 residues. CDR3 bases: TGTGCCAGCAGCTCAAGGACAGGGATGAACACTGAAGCTTTCTTT. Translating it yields CASSSRTGMNTEAFF.

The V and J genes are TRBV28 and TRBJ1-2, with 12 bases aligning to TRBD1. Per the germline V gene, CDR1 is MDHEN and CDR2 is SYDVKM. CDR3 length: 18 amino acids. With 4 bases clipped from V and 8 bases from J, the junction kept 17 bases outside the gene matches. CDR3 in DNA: TGTGCCAGCAGTTCGTACCCCTCCGGGACAGGGGGCGTGCGAGGCTACACCTTC. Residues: CASSSYPSGTGGVRGYTF.